A single sample is the source of the 2 T cell receptor beta chains below, sequenced in a study of T-cell memory formation after mild COVID-19. In TCRdb, the 5' RACE reads were re-called with MiXCR into one record per CDR3 protein. Here the sample spans 120,000 to 150,000 distinct CDR3 sequences, over 15% being singletons. Sequenced input: PBMCs or a T cell subset sorted from them (not recorded which). Receptors were obtained from an adult woman who had mild COVID-19 (a few samples of this study predate the infection). Cell type and time point are not known.

The chain carries TRBV6-5 and TRBJ2-3, with D uncertain. Germline assignment: CDR1 MNHEY and CDR2 SVGAGI. The CDR3 runs to 14 residues. Trimming removed 2 bases from V and 0 bases from J, with 6 bases in between. CDR3 in amino acids: CASSYTRSTDTQYF. For the CDR3, the DNA is TGTGCCAGCAGTTACACGCGGAGCACAGATACGCAGTATTTT.

The chain couples TRBV3-1 to TRBJ2-5; the match to TRBD2 covers 10 bases. V was clipped by 6 bases and J by 5 bases; unmatched bases: 6. This CDR3 comprises 14 residues. Germline V CDR1 and CDR2: LGHDT, YNNKEL (reference sequence). The CDR3 region has the DNA TGTGCCAGCAGAAAGCGGGGGGGCCTGGAGACCCAGTACTTC. Its protein product is CASRKRGGLETQYF.